Each of the 24 T cell receptor beta chains below was sequenced from the same sample in a study of blood T cells in healthy people across ages. Using a J-beta primer mix together with a sample-barcoded 5' primer, a second PCR was run for roughly 7 to 11 cycles. Using its own MiXCR run on the 5' RACE reads, TCRdb lists one record per CDR3 protein. The sample contains 850,000 to 950,000 distinct CDR3 sequences, about 28% of which appear only once. Sequenced input: blood. These TCRs come from a woman older than 75 in good health.

V and J are TRBV27 and TRBJ2-7; TRBD2 is a possible D gene (5 bases). With 2 bases removed from V and 1 base from J, the gap between germline ends came to 12 bases. The CDR3 spans 15 residues. CDR1 and CDR2 (germline): MNHEY, SMNVEV (reference sequence). The DNA of the CDR3 is TGTGCCAGCAGTTTAATGTCTACGGGGTCCTACGAGCAGTACTTC. It specifies CASSLMSTGSYEQYF.

The chain couples TRBV12-3 or TRBV12-4 to TRBJ2-3; TRBD2 matches at 8 bases. This CDR3 is 14 amino acids long. The J segment lost 13 bases and the V segment lost 5 bases, leaving 14 bases of the junction unmatched. CDR3 DNA: TGTGCCAGCAGTCATCGGGAGGGCGCAGATATGGAGTATTTT. It specifies CASSHREGADMEYF.

The chain uses TRBV27 and TRBJ2-7; D tentatively reads TRBD1 or TRBD2 (5 bases each). CDR1 and CDR2 from the germline V gene are MNHEY and SMNVEV (reference sequence). The V gene lost 5 bases and the J gene lost 4 bases, with 18 bases spanning the gap. The CDR3 length is 15 residues. This chain's CDR3 is CASSLGTSMGYEQYF. The CDR3, as DNA: TGTGCCAGCAGTCTAGGGACCAGTATGGGGTACGAGCAGTACTTC.

In its sample, this clonotype was seen many times. This sequence joins TRBV6-6 and TRBJ2-5; D gene unclear. This CDR3 region has 13 residues. With 8 bases removed from V and 5 bases from J, the gap between germline ends came to 15 bases. Germline V CDR1 and CDR2: MNHNY, SVGAGI (reference sequence). CDR3 amino acids: CASQRTGPETQYF. The CDR3 nucleotides are TGTGCCAGCCAAAGGACCGGTCCGGAGACCCAGTACTTC.

This clonotype has a count of ten or more. J is TRBJ2-3 and V is TRBV6-6, with TRBD1 as a possible D gene (6 bases). V was clipped by 5 bases and J by 1 base, with 13 bases between them. The CDR3 extends over 15 amino acids. The V gene's germline CDR1 is MNHNY and CDR2 SVGAGI (reference sequence). The CDR3 DNA follows: TGTGCCAGCAGTGTGGGGGCCCCTGGCACAGATACGCAGTATTTT. Protein product: CASSVGAPGTDTQYF.

This clonotype was seen ten or more times. The genes are TRBV24-1 and TRBJ2-7, with D possibly being TRBD2 (6 bases). This CDR3 comprises 17 residues. The germline V and J ends were trimmed by 2 bases and 6 bases, with 22 bases remaining between them. Germline lookup yields CDR1 KGHDR and CDR2 SFDVKD. CDR3 sequence: CATSDSQGFGSPGEQYF. Here the CDR3 DNA reads TGTGCCACCAGTGATTCCCAGGGTTTCGGGAGTCCTGGCGAGCAGTACTTC.

At least ten counts were recorded for this clonotype. This chain links TRBV7-2 with TRBJ2-7, with 11 bases matching TRBD2. Germline V lookup: CDR1 SGHTA, CDR2 FQGNSA. This CDR3 has 16 residues. The V and J ends lost 0 bases and 2 bases, in that order; junction bases with no gene match: 3. CDR3: CASSLASLAGAYEQYF. The CDR3 DNA reads as TGTGCCAGCAGCTTAGCGTCACTAGCGGGGGCCTACGAGCAGTACTTC.

Only a few counts were recorded for this clonotype. The V gene is TRBV6-2 or TRBV6-3, the J gene TRBJ1-6; maybe TRBD1 (6 bases). The V end lost 0 bases, the J end lost 7 bases, and 10 bases lay between the germline ends. Germline loops: CDR1 MNHEY, CDR2 SVGEGT. The CDR3 length is 15 residues. CDR3 bases: TGTGCCAGCAGTTACTCGGGCAGGGGAAATTCACCCCTCCACTTT. Amino acid sequence: CASSYSGRGNSPLHF.

The chain links TRBV11-1 to TRBJ2-1; 12 bases line up with TRBD1. J was trimmed by 8 bases and V by 3 bases; bases with no gene match: 14. CDR3 size: 18 residues. Per germline, CDR1 SGHAT and CDR2 FQDESV (reference sequence). The CDR3 sequence: CASSFQSPGTGGKYEQFF. DNA of the CDR3: TGTGCCAGCAGCTTCCAATCTCCCGGGACAGGGGGCAAGTATGAGCAGTTCTTC.

There are many counts of this clonotype. The genes are TRBV27 and TRBJ2-3, with TRBD1 as a possible D gene (5 bases). Germline lookup yields CDR1 MNHEY and CDR2 SMNVEV (reference sequence). V shed 2 bases and J shed 0 bases, with 24 bases lying between them. The CDR3 has 20 amino acids. In DNA, the CDR3 is TGTGCCAGCAGTTTACTCCGAGGACACCCGAAGGGTGGTAGCACAGATACGCAGTATTTT. It codes for CASSLLRGHPKGGSTDTQYF.

V usage is TRBV30 and J usage is TRBJ1-4, with unresolved D. This CDR3 spans 14 amino acids. CDR1 is GTSNPN, CDR2 SVGIG, per germline (reference sequence). V was cut by 2 bases and J by 10 bases, with 17 bases left in between. CDR3 amino acids: CAWSPTASVTKLFF. CDR3 nucleotide sequence: TGTGCCTGGAGTCCGACCGCCTCGGTAACAAAACTGTTTTTT. Supplemented by reference TRBV30 and TRBJ1-4, the full variable domain reads SQTIHQWPATLVQPVGSPLSLECTVEGTSNPNLYWYRQAAGRGLQLLFYSVGIGQISSEVPQNLSASRPQDRQFILSSKKLLLSDSGFYLCAWSPTASVTKLFFGSGTQLSVL.

In its sample, this clonotype was seen many times. The chain's CDR3 is CSARGGLSTDTQYF. The CDR3, as DNA: TGCAGTGCTAGGGGCGGACTTAGCACAGATACGCAGTATTTT. V gene TRBV20-1 combines with J gene TRBJ2-3, with D perhaps TRBD2 (5 bases). Germline CDR1 reads DFQATT; CDR2 reads SNEGSKA (reference sequence). This CDR3 spans 14 amino acids. Trimming removed 3 bases from V and 0 bases from J, with 10 bases in between.

Only a few counts were recorded for this clonotype. The V and J genes are TRBV4-1 and TRBJ2-2, with D uncertain. This CDR3 has 18 amino acids. V lost 0 bases and J lost 2, with 16 bases in between. Germline lookup yields CDR1 MGHRA and CDR2 YSYEKL. Written as DNA, the CDR3 is TGCGCCAGCAGCCAAGATCTCACCAGCAAACTTAACACCGGGGAGCTGTTTTTT. Translation: CASSQDLTSKLNTGELFF.

This clonotype appeared many times. The genes are TRBV18 and TRBJ2-4, with D hard to call. V was trimmed by 4 bases and J by 8 bases, leaving 9 bases between them. The CDR3 contains 12 residues. The germline V gene has CDR1 KGHSH and CDR2 LQKENI. The CDR3 DNA reads TGTGCCAGCTCACTTGACCTGGACATTCAGTACTTC. This gives the protein CASSLDLDIQYF. The whole variable domain, filled in from reference TRBV18 and TRBJ2-4, reads NAGVMQNPRHLVRRRGQEARLRCSPMKGHSHVYWYRQLPEEGLKFMVYLQKENIIDESGMPKERFSAEFPKEGPSILRIQQVVRGDSAAYFCASSLDLDIQYFGAGTRLSVL.

V is TRBV12-3 or TRBV12-4 and J is TRBJ1-5; D gene uncertain. Deletions cut 4 bases from V and 4 bases from J, with 11 bases between. The CDR3 sequence is 14 residues long. The CDR3 loop is CASSWFAVNQPQHF. The CDR3 DNA reads as TGTGCCAGCAGTTGGTTCGCGGTTAATCAGCCCCAGCATTTT.

This clonotype was seen more than once but under ten times. CDR3 sequence reads: CASSKGSVLSYEQYF. CDR3 DNA: TGTGCCAGCAGCAAAGGTAGTGTCCTCTCCTACGAGCAGTACTTC. The chain links TRBV21-1 to TRBJ2-7; TRBD1, the D gene given by the table, was not confirmed from the DNA. TRBV21-1 is shown as a pseudogene. This CDR3 is built from 15 residues.

V and J are TRBV7-8 and TRBJ2-2, with 15 bases fitting TRBD2. The V gene end was trimmed by 5 bases and the J gene end by 4 bases; junction bases not matched to a gene: 14. This CDR3 is built from 20 residues. Germline V gives CDR1 SGHVS, CDR2 FQNEAQ. The CDR3 DNA sequence: TGTGCCAGCAGCACGCCCCGGACTAGCGGGGGGGCCCGCGGCACCGGGGAGCTGTTTTTT. Its translation: CASSTPRTSGGARGTGELFF.

Notes on this clonotype: A junction boundary mismatches the germline segment, possibly from a read error. The chain is built from TRBV12-3 or TRBV12-4 and TRBJ2-3, with D tentatively TRBD2 (6 bases). CDR3 size: 14 residues. CDR3 sequence reads: CASIPSERADAQYF. Written as DNA, the CDR3 is TGTGCCAGCATCCCTAGCGAGCGCGCAGATGCGCAGTATTTT.

This clonotype was seen at least ten times. V usage is TRBV7-2 and J usage is TRBJ2-1, with 9 positions matching TRBD1. The CDR3 is 16 amino acids. V shed 5 bases, J shed 5 bases, and the junction held 10 bases outside the gene matches. Germline lookup yields CDR1 SGHTA and CDR2 FQGNSA. The CDR3 spells CASSRVIGTGNNEQFF. Written as DNA, the CDR3 is TGTGCCAGCAGCAGAGTAATTGGGACAGGGAACAATGAGCAGTTCTTC.

This chain uses TRBV5-1 with TRBJ1-3; 9 bases line up with TRBD1. Germline CDR1 and CDR2: SGHRS and YFSETQ. CDR3 length equals 17 residues. With 4 bases clipped from V and 0 bases from J, the junction kept 8 bases outside the gene matches. For the CDR3, the DNA is TGCGCCAGCAGCCCGGGACAGGGCGACGTCTCTGGAAACACCATATATTTT. It codes for CASSPGQGDVSGNTIYF.

This clonotype has more than one count but fewer than ten. In nucleotides, the CDR3 is TGCAGTTCCGGGACTAGCGCAAACAATGAGCAGTACTTC. It codes for CSSGTSANNEQYF. V gene TRBV20-1 combines with J gene TRBJ2-7; 10 bases map to TRBD2. CDR3 length: 13 amino acids. Losses at the gene ends were 8 bases for V and 7 bases for J; bases not matched to a gene: 11. Germline V CDR1 and CDR2: DFQATT, SNEGSKA (reference sequence).

This clonotype has at least ten counts. V is TRBV11-2 and J is TRBJ2-1; D is unclear. V shed 5 bases and J shed 3 bases, with 20 bases lying between them. Germline values: CDR1 SGHAT, CDR2 FQNNGV. The CDR3 length is 17 residues. The CDR3 nucleotides read TGTGCCAGCAGCCCCCTGTCCCCGGCCGGGTTCTACAATGAGCAGTTCTTC. Its protein product is CASSPLSPAGFYNEQFF.

This clonotype showed up many times. V and J are TRBV12-3 or TRBV12-4 and TRBJ2-3; TRBD1 is a possible D gene (6 bases). The V gene lost 1 base and the J gene lost 6 bases, with 17 bases spanning the gap. The CDR3 runs to 16 residues. CDR3 coding DNA: TGTGCCAGCAGTTTAGGGGGGCCGATGACACCGGATACGCAGTATTTT. Residues: CASSLGGPMTPDTQYF.

Notes on this clonotype: A clone one base away is much larger, so this may be a read error. This sequence joins TRBV24-1 and TRBJ2-1; tentative D call: TRBD2 (5 bases). CDR1 is KGHDR and CDR2 is SFDVKD in the germline V gene. Trimming cost V 4 bases and J 2 bases, with 11 bases left between them. This CDR3 spans 15 amino acids. The CDR3 DNA reads as TGTGCCACCAGTGAGCGGGCAGCGACCTACAATGAGCAGTTCTTC. It encodes CATSERAATYNEQFF.